The clone carrying this T cell receptor beta chain was recorded many times. The target antigen is unknown. The protocol attached unique molecular identifiers to individual cDNA molecules. A single record per CDR3 protein comes from TCRdb applying MiXCR to the 5' RACE reads. The sample holds approximately 70,000 distinct CDR3 sequences, about 4.9% seen once. This sample is drawn from a study of early T cells in non-severe SARS-CoV-2 infection. Study overall: Whole-blood bulk RNA, unsorted, was sequenced, and chains were unpaired. Study observations and caveats: The study's VDJdb matching favored anti-spike CD8 responses and missed private and CD4 specificities.

This clonotype was obtained from an adult who was a healthcare worker with PCR-confirmed SARS-CoV-2 infection or an uninfected control (not recorded which). The donor label of this sample is uncertain. This specimen was whole blood, taken at baseline.

The CDR3 DNA reads as TGTGCCAGCAGTTTAGGCCCCCTACACAGGGGTGGCTACACCTTC. Protein product: CASSLGPLHRGGYTF. This chain uses TRBV28 with TRBJ1-2; TRBD1 matches at 7 bases. CDR1 and CDR2 from the germline V gene are MDHEN and SYDVKM. The CDR3 covers 15 residues. The V and J ends lost 2 bases and 7 bases, in that order; junction bases with no gene match: 10.